These 21 T cell receptor beta chains originate from one sample sequenced in a study of beta chain features in type 1 diabetes. Every isolated RNA sample was fully reverse transcribed, so sequencing captured expressed TCRB transcripts. The repertoire was sequenced with immunoSEQ multiplex PCR; TCRdb's copy has only in-frame clones and lacks some. Here the sample spans about 360,000 clones, around an eighth being singletons. What was sequenced was naive CD4+ T cells from blood. The receptor set was obtained from a young man in good health.

This clone was counted a few times. The chain recombines TRBV28 with TRBJ1-5, with D hard to call. The CDR3 totals 14 residues. Per the germline V gene, CDR1 is MDHEN and CDR2 is SYDVKM. V lost 3 bases to trimming and J lost 0 bases, with 6 bases between them. CDR3 nucleotides: TGTGCCAGCAGTTTTGGAGTTAGCAATCAGCCCCAGCATTTT. Protein product: CASSFGVSNQPQHF. Full variable domain (outside the CDR3, taken from reference TRBV28 and TRBJ1-5): DVKVTQSSRYLVKRTGEKVFLECVQDMDHENMFWYRQDPGLGLRLIYFSYDVKMKEKGDIPEGYSVSREKKERFSLILESASTNQTSMYLCASSFGVSNQPQHFGDGTRLSIL.

Here the CDR3 DNA reads TGTGCCACTACGGACTACTCCTACGAGCAGTACTTC. Protein: CATTDYSYEQYF. The genes are TRBV6-1 and TRBJ2-7; a possible D gene is TRBD2 (6 bases). V was shortened by 10 bases and J by 0 bases, with 10 bases between the two germline ends. CDR1 and CDR2 (germline): MNHNS, SASEGT. The CDR3 covers 12 residues.

In its sample, this clone was seen once. V gene TRBV29-1 combines with J gene TRBJ2-3, with D unclear. Germline CDR1 SQVTM, CDR2 ANQGSEA. V lost 2 bases to trimming and J lost 7 bases, with 16 bases between them. The CDR3 runs 14 residues. In DNA form, the CDR3 reads TGCAGCGTTGAACCCGAAACGGCGGTTAATACGCAGTATTTT. This encodes CSVEPETAVNTQYF.

This clone occurred a few times. V usage is TRBV6-5 and J usage is TRBJ2-7; 10 bases fit TRBD1. This CDR3 is built from 15 residues. Germline V gene sequence: CDR1 MNHEY, CDR2 SVGAGI. The trim removed 2 bases at V and 4 bases at J, leaving 5 bases unmatched. CDR3 loop: CASSYQDRGRYEQYF. CDR3 nucleotide sequence: TGTGCCAGCAGTTACCAGGACAGGGGGAGGTACGAGCAGTACTTC.

This rearrangement joins TRBV5-1 to TRBJ1-2, with TRBD1 as a possible D gene (5 bases). CDR1 SGHRS and CDR2 YFSETQ come from the germline V gene. Trimming shortened V by 1 base and J by 0 bases, and 10 bases separated the two germline ends. The CDR3 has 15 amino acids. The CDR3 DNA reads as TGCGCCAGCAGCTTGACAGGCCAAGCTAACTATGGCTACACCTTC. Its protein product is CASSLTGQANYGYTF.

The rearrangement uses TRBV28 and TRBJ2-5; D is perhaps TRBD2 (6 bases). The CDR3 runs to 16 residues. Per the germline V gene, CDR1 is MDHEN and CDR2 is SYDVKM. V dropped 8 bases and J dropped 1 base, with 20 bases sitting between them. This CDR3 reads CASSGLFNSFQETQYF. Written as DNA, the CDR3 is TGTGCCAGCTCGGGACTTTTCAACTCTTTCCAAGAGACCCAGTACTTC.

Only a few counts were recorded for this clone. The V call is TRBV4-2, the J call TRBJ2-7; 9 nucleotides agree with TRBD1. The V gene end was trimmed by 1 base and the J gene end by 5 bases; junction bases not matched to a gene: 6. Per germline, CDR1 LGHNA and CDR2 YNFKEQ. This CDR3 has 15 residues. CDR3 sequence: CASSQVTGGRDEQYF. As DNA, the CDR3 is TGTGCCAGCAGCCAAGTAACAGGGGGCAGGGACGAGCAGTACTTC.

This chain connects TRBV12-5 to TRBJ2-5; tentatively, D is TRBD2 (5 bases). CDR3 length equals 15 residues. CDR1 LGHNT and CDR2 FRNRAP come from the germline V gene. V was pared by 1 base and J by 3 bases, with 12 bases between. CDR3 protein: CASGLGRTVEETQYF. The CDR3 nucleotides read TGTGCTAGTGGTTTGGGTCGGACTGTCGAAGAGACCCAGTACTTC.

This chain connects TRBV6-5 to TRBJ2-7; TRBD2 matches at 7 bases. Germline lookup yields CDR1 MNHEY and CDR2 SVGAGI. This CDR3 region has 14 residues. With 6 bases clipped from V and 3 bases from J, the junction kept 8 bases outside the gene matches. CDR3 residues: CASSEARGGYEQYF. The CDR3 bases are TGTGCCAGCAGCGAGGCTCGCGGGGGCTACGAGCAGTACTTC.

Here the CDR3 DNA reads TGTGCCGGGACTGAGAACTCTGGAAACACCATATATTTT. This translates into CAGTENSGNTIYF. V and J are TRBV30 and TRBJ1-3; tentative D call: TRBD1 (5 bases). Germline CDR1 is GTSNPN and CDR2 is SVGIG (reference sequence). Trimming took 8 bases from V and 0 from J, leaving 11 bases between them. The CDR3 is 13 amino acids.

This clone was seen many times. The rearrangement uses TRBV30 and TRBJ2-6; D gene ambiguous. Trimming shortened V by 3 bases and J by 0 bases, and 9 bases separated the two germline ends. This CDR3 contains 15 residues. The germline V gene has CDR1 GTSNPN and CDR2 SVGIG (reference sequence). CDR3 bases: TGTGCCTGGAGATTGGAGTTCTCTGGGGCCAACGTCCTGACTTTC. Protein sequence: CAWRLEFSGANVLTF.

This clone was found a few times. V and J are TRBV15 and TRBJ2-3; D gene unclear. With 6 bases removed from V and 0 bases from J, the gap between germline ends came to 7 bases. Germline loops: CDR1 LNHNV, CDR2 YYDKDF (reference sequence). This CDR3 has 13 residues. CDR3 nucleotides: TGTGCCACCAGGGCAACAAGCACAGATACGCAGTATTTT. Protein product: CATRATSTDTQYF.

Of note for this clone: This specimen includes other DNA sequences encoding the same CDR3. This chain uses TRBV5-4 with TRBJ2-5; D is unresolved. Germline CDR1 reads SGHNT; CDR2 reads YYREEE (reference sequence). Deletions cut 2 bases from V and 5 bases from J, with 4 bases between. The CDR3 sequence is 11 residues long. The chain's CDR3 is CASSLRETQYF. Written as DNA, the CDR3 is TGTGCCAGCAGCTTACGGGAGACCCAGTACTTC.

The sample holds a few counts of this clone. The chain combines TRBV9 with TRBJ2-7; TRBD2 agrees at 8 bases. Germline loops: CDR1 SGDLS, CDR2 YYNGEE. CDR3 length: 14 amino acids. Trimming at V came to 1 base and at J to 4 bases, leaving 4 bases not matched to a gene. For the CDR3, the DNA is TGTGCCAGCAGCGTATACAGCGGGGGTTACGAGCAGTACTTC. This codes for CASSVYSGGYEQYF. Variable domain in full (rest from reference TRBV9 and TRBJ2-7): DSGVTQTPKHLITATGQRVTLRCSPRSGDLSVYWYQQSLDQGLQFLIQYYNGEERAKGNILERFSAQQFPDLHSELNLSSLELGDSALYFCASSVYSGGYEQYFGPGTRLTVT.

This clone was picked up a small number of times. The chain uses TRBV7-9 and TRBJ1-6, with D possibly TRBD1 on 6 matching bases. Germline V gives CDR1 SEHNR, CDR2 FQNEAQ (reference sequence). The CDR3 has 15 amino acids. V gave up 6 bases and J gave up 6 bases, with 15 bases separating them. In DNA form, the CDR3 reads TGTGCCAGCAGTGCTCAGGGGTTCTCTAATTCACCCCTCCACTTT. Encoded protein: CASSAQGFSNSPLHF.

This clone came up a few times. J is TRBJ2-7 and V is TRBV9; 8 bases are shared with TRBD1. The CDR3 contains 15 residues. Germline V gene sequence: CDR1 SGDLS, CDR2 YYNGEE. The V segment lost 3 bases and the J segment 0 bases; nucleotides outside the gene matches: 5. The CDR3: CASSERTGISYEQYF. In DNA, the CDR3 is TGTGCCAGCAGCGAACGGACAGGGATCTCCTACGAGCAGTACTTC.

V gene TRBV18 combines with J gene TRBJ1-1; maybe TRBD1 (5 bases). Per the germline V gene, CDR1 is KGHSH and CDR2 is LQKENI. V shed 4 bases and J shed 7 bases, with 16 bases lying between them. The CDR3 covers 14 residues. CDR3 in amino acids: CASSRRGGESEAFF. For the CDR3, the DNA is TGTGCCAGCTCACGCCGGGGGGGTGAAAGTGAAGCTTTCTTT.

This clone was seen a handful of times. J is TRBJ2-2 and V is TRBV7-8; D is unclear. CDR1 is SGHVS, CDR2 FQNEAQ, per germline. The CDR3 has 14 residues. Trimming took off 8 bases at V and 0 bases at J, with 10 bases between the two ends. DNA for the CDR3: TGTGCCAGCCGCGGAAGCACGAACACCGGGGAGCTGTTTTTT. The encoded protein is CASRGSTNTGELFF.

This clone came up a few times. The chain links TRBV10-3 to TRBJ2-3, with D perhaps TRBD1 (5 bases). V shed 7 bases and J shed 4 bases, with 9 bases lying between them. The CDR3 extends over 12 amino acids. CDR1 is ENHRY and CDR2 is SYGVKD in the germline V gene. Here the CDR3 reads CAITGSPDTQYF. The CDR3 DNA follows: TGTGCCATCACAGGGTCTCCAGATACGCAGTATTTT.

CDR3 amino acids: CGYDRGLPPHYEQYF. The CDR3 DNA follows: TGTGGTTATGACAGGGGACTCCCTCCCCACTACGAGCAGTACTTC. The chain carries TRBV14 and TRBJ2-7; 8 bases agree with TRBD1. This CDR3 has 15 residues. In germline, CDR1 is SGHDN, CDR2 FVKESK.

J is TRBJ2-2 and V is TRBV11-1; a weak D match, TRBD2 (5 bases). The V and J ends lost 1 base and 2 bases respectively, with 11 bases between them. CDR3 size: 16 residues. Per germline, CDR1 SGHAT and CDR2 FQDESV (reference sequence). CDR3 amino acids: CASSLVGGFNTGELFF. In DNA, the CDR3 is TGTGCCAGCAGCTTAGTTGGCGGGTTTAACACCGGGGAGCTGTTTTTT.